These 15 T cell receptor beta chains share one sample of origin, sequenced in a study of blood T cell repertoires in COVID-19. Sequencing used immunoSEQ multiplex PCR; TCRdb keeps in-frame clones, though not all of them. This sample carries fewer than 85,000 clones, 82% of them seen once, and the ten largest clones take around 4.1%. The sequenced sample was peripheral blood. These receptors all come from a woman aged 60-75 years with acute or convalescent COVID-19.

The rearrangement uses TRBV21-1 and TRBJ1-4. TRBV21-1 has pseudogene status. The CDR3 has 16 residues. The CDR3 spells CASSTTSGRFYEKLFF. DNA for the CDR3: TGTGCCAGCAGCACAACGAGCGGCAGGTTTTATGAAAAACTGTTTTTT.

This clone has a handful of counts. This rearrangement joins TRBV28 to TRBJ1-5; D call uncertain. Trimming removed 4 bases from V and 6 bases from J, with 10 bases in between. CDR1 and CDR2 (germline): MDHEN, SYDVKM. The CDR3 is 13 residues long. CDR3 coding DNA: TGTGCCAGCAGTTCGGTGACAAGTCAGCCCCAGCATTTT. Encoded protein: CASSSVTSQPQHF.

The V and J genes are TRBV7-2 and TRBJ2-7, with 11 positions matching TRBD1. Germline loops: CDR1 SGHTA, CDR2 FQGNSA. V shed 5 bases, J shed 6 bases, and the junction held 9 bases outside the gene matches. CDR3 length: 15 residues. CDR3: CASSEGTGGGREQYF. CDR3 nucleotide sequence: TGTGCCAGCAGCGAGGGGACAGGGGGAGGTCGCGAGCAGTACTTC.

This clone occurred a few times. V is TRBV19 and J is TRBJ1-4, with TRBD1 as a possible D gene (6 bases). Looked up from germline, CDR1 is LNHDA and CDR2 is SQIVND (reference sequence). This CDR3 is 16 amino acids long. Trimming cost V 6 bases and J 0 bases, with 14 bases left between them. The CDR3 loop is CASSYKGHSTNEKLFF. The CDR3 region has the DNA TGTGCCAGTAGCTACAAGGGACACTCAACTAATGAAAAACTGTTTTTT.

This rearrangement joins TRBV15 to TRBJ1-1, with D possibly TRBD1 on 5 matching bases. This CDR3 comprises 18 residues. V was cut by 0 bases and J by 3 bases, with 20 bases left in between. Germline CDR1 LNHNV, CDR2 YYDKDF (reference sequence). The DNA for the CDR3 is TGTGCCACCAGCAGAGATCTGATGGTATTGGGGGGTGACACTGAAGCTTTCTTT. Residues: CATSRDLMVLGGDTEAFF.

The chain has TRBV5-1 and TRBJ1-2, with a tentative D call TRBD1 (5 bases). Germline assignment: CDR1 SGHRS and CDR2 YFSETQ. V lost 4 bases to trimming and J lost 2 bases, with 12 bases between them. This CDR3 has 14 residues. CDR3 coding DNA: TGCGCCAGCAGCCTGGACGGGGGGAACTATGGCTACACCTTC. Residues: CASSLDGGNYGYTF.

This clone was seen only a few times. The V gene is TRBV3-1 (or the pseudogene TRBV3-2), the J gene TRBJ1-6; 7 positions agree with TRBD1. Germline V gene sequence: CDR1 LGHDT, CDR2 YNNKEL (reference sequence). The CDR3 is 15 residues long. Losses at the gene ends were 2 bases for V and 6 bases for J; bases not matched to a gene: 4. CDR3 in amino acids: CASSQRQGGNSPLHF. CDR3 nucleotide sequence: TGTGCCAGCAGCCAACGACAGGGAGGTAATTCACCCCTCCACTTT.

There are a few counts of this clone. The chain is built from TRBV6-4 and TRBJ2-1, with TRBD2 matching 10 bases. Germline V gives CDR1 MRHNA, CDR2 SNTAGT. Germline trimming cut 6 bases from V and 8 bases from J; bases unmatched to any gene: 10. The length of the CDR3 is 15 residues. CDR3 coding DNA: TGTGCCAGCAGAAAAGCGGGGGGGCCGGTCGATGAGCAGTTCTTC. Translated: CASRKAGGPVDEQFF.

The CDR3 sequence is CACFTRDRSNYGYTF. The CDR3 DNA follows: TGTGCCTGTTTTACTAGGGACAGGAGCAACTATGGCTACACCTTC. V and J are TRBV30 and TRBJ1-2; 8 positions match TRBD1. The trim removed 6 bases at V and 2 bases at J, leaving 11 bases unmatched. This CDR3 contains 15 residues. Germline V lookup: CDR1 GTSNPN, CDR2 SVGIG (reference sequence).

The chain uses TRBV29-1 and TRBJ1-4; no reliable D call. Trimming pared 6 bases from V and 8 bases from J, leaving 16 bases between. From germline, CDR1 is SQVTM and CDR2 ANQGSEA. CDR3 length equals 13 residues. In DNA form, the CDR3 reads TGCAGCGTACCTGGTCCTTCTCTAGAAAAACTGTTTTTT. Amino acid sequence: CSVPGPSLEKLFF.

This clone showed up just a few times. The CDR3 region has the DNA TGTGCCAGCAGCTGGGACAGGAACCTTTACTTC. Amino acids: CASSWDRNLYF. V is TRBV5-6 and J is TRBJ2-7; 8 bases match TRBD1. Germline CDR1 SGHDT, CDR2 YYEEEE. The CDR3 is 11 amino acids. V shed 3 bases, J shed 13 bases, and the junction held 6 bases outside the gene matches.

The gene calls are TRBV6-4 and TRBJ1-5; 7 bases are a match to TRBD1. Trimming at V came to 4 bases and at J to 1 base, leaving 1 base not matched to a gene. Per germline, CDR1 MRHNA and CDR2 SNTAGT. The CDR3 length is 14 residues. Here the CDR3 DNA reads TGTGCCAGCAGTGGACAGGGAAGCAATCAGCCCCAGCATTTT. It yields the protein CASSGQGSNQPQHF.

This chain uses TRBV10-3 with TRBJ1-1, with a possible D match to TRBD1 (6 bases). CDR3 size: 15 residues. Between the trimmed V and J ends, which lost 2 bases and 2 bases, there was a span of 12 bases. The V gene's germline CDR1 is ENHRY and CDR2 SYGVKD. CDR3 protein: CAISERGGVNTEAFF. As DNA, the CDR3 is TGTGCCATCAGTGAGAGGGGGGGCGTCAACACTGAAGCTTTCTTT.

The J gene is TRBJ2-2, the V gene TRBV7-3; TRBD1 might be the D (6 bases). Germline CDR1 SGHTA, CDR2 FQGTGA. V was shortened by 5 bases and J by 3 bases, with 10 bases between the two germline ends. CDR3 size: 14 residues. For the CDR3, the DNA is TGTGCCAGCAGCCTACACAGGGACACCGGGGAGCTGTTTTTT. It translates to CASSLHRDTGELFF. The full variable domain, its missing parts supplied by reference TRBV7-3 and TRBJ2-2, is GAGVSQTPSNKVTEKGKYVELRCDPISGHTALYWYRQSLGQGPEFLIYFQGTGAADDSGLPNDRFFAVRPEGSVSTLKIQRTERGDSAVYLCASSLHRDTGELFFGEGSRLTVL.

This chain connects TRBV28 to TRBJ1-2; TRBD1 is a possible D gene (5 bases). Germline V gene data show CDR1 as MDHEN and CDR2 as SYDVKM. Trimming stripped 2 bases from V and 7 bases from J, with 14 bases between. The CDR3 length is 14 residues. CDR3 amino acids: CASSLIIRVSGYTF. The CDR3 coding sequence is TGTGCCAGCAGTTTAATTATCAGGGTATCTGGCTACACCTTC.